This T cell receptor (beta chain) was documented in a study of T cell repertoires in cytomegalovirus infection. Overall study context: The authors relied on CMV epitopes, both recently identified HLA-C-restricted and well-studied HLA-B-restricted. The public TCR beta signatures pointed to both CMV infection and matching HLA type.

The study's findings and limits: What dominated the ex vivo response were HLA-C-restricted CMV-specific TCR beta clonotypes.

A single record per CDR3 protein comes from TCRdb applying MiXCR to the reads. This table has roughly 860,000 distinct CDR3 sequences, approximately 29% appearing once. This clonotype showed up just a few times. Its specificity is unknown. The sequences come from cultured CD8+ T cells from PBMCs, collected from culture after CMV antigen stimulation. The source of this sequence is a human donor in good health (CMV status not recorded). Some clones in this sample may be carry-over from other donors' samples.

CDR3 sequence (DNA): TGTGCCAGCAGCCACGTATATGGGGGTGGCACTGAAGCTTTCTTT. Translating gives CASSHVYGGGTEAFF. The rearrangement joins TRBV6-5 to TRBJ1-1; tentative D call: TRBD1 (5 bases). CDR1 and CDR2 (germline): MNHEY, SVGAGI. V was pared by 6 bases and J by 4 bases, with 18 bases between. The CDR3 spans 15 residues.